The source of this T cell receptor (beta chain) is a study of blood T cell repertoires in COVID-19 (TCRdb year 2020). At the level of the whole study: Samples covering the acute and convalescent phases of COVID-19 were provided by collaborators in the United States, Italy and Spain. The material from the prospective study consisted of cDNA or gDNA derived from T cells, B-cell-depleted T cells, or PBMCs. The dataset comprised deeply sampled blood TCRbeta repertoires from subjects exposed to, actively infected with, or recovered from COVID-19. The repertoires were made available in a free public database intended to serve as a resource for research on the immune response to SARS-CoV-2. Samples were obtained from the ongoing ImmuneRACE study (first 160 participants) and from some 1,300 subjects provided by 6 global collaborators. Sample metadata almost always included a de-identified subject ID, COVID-19 status, age in years and sex. HLA class I and class II types, where available, came from metadata supplied by the sample provider rather than from assay-based typing.

General findings and caveats noted by the study authors: The quantity of clinical and demographic metadata differed by source and by participant and was supplied without curation.

TCRbeta CDR3 regions were amplified from genomic DNA by means of the immunoSEQ Assay, a bias-controlled multiplex PCR. In the authors' own workflow: The number of nucleated cells in each sample was estimated by amplification of reference gene primers within the assay. Sequence reads were collapsed and filtered to measure the absolute abundance of every unique TCRbeta CDR3 rearrangement. For each sample, productive Simpson clonality was calculated as the square root of Simpson's diversity index across productive rearrangements. TCRdb took this table from immuneACCESS and kept in-frame rearrangements with V and J called. Such tables lack part of the clones; where checked against another copy, unresolved V genes explain under half of the gap, and the rest is unexplained. D and trimming come from the DNA, and the V and J calls and clone size come from that table. The sample table records under 130,000 clones; about 85% of these occur just once. The biggest ten clones account for 3.5% to 5% of the sample.

A remark on this clone: The target of this receptor is not known. Base qualities are not provided; no much larger clone lies one nucleotide away.

Each collaborating institution followed its own protocols to collect whole blood in K2EDTA tubes. Collaborator samples were shipped for TCRbeta analysis as frozen whole blood, isolated PBMCs, or DNA extracted from either sample type. Per the germline V gene, SGHNT is the CDR1 and YENEEA is the CDR2. V ends up 5 bases short and J 5 bases short, with an unmatched junction base count of 4. From the cysteine through the phenylalanine, the CDR3 covers 14 amino acids. Only the CDR3 DNA stays, 42 bases, in frame from base 1. Recombination linked TRBV11-3 to TRBJ2-7, with 12 bases aligning to TRBD1. The sequence derives from a man aged 50 to 59 with acute or convalescent COVID-19. Sequencing used peripheral blood. The bases read TGTGCCAGCAGCAAGGGACAGGGGGCTAACGAGCAGTACTTC. It encodes CASSKGQGANEQYF.